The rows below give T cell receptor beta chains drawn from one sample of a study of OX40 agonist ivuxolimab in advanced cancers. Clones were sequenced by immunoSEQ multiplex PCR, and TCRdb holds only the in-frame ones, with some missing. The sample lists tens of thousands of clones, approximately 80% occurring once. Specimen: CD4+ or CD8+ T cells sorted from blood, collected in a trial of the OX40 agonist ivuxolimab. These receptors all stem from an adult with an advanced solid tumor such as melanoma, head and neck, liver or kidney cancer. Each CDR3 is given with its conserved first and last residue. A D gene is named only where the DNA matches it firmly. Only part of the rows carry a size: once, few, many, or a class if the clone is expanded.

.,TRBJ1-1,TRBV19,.,CASSMTAFGPTLDTEAFF,TGTGCCAGTAGTATGACCGCCTTTGGGCCCACACTAGACACTGAAGCTTTCTTT
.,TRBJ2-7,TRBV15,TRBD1,CATSRGGQGTYEQYF,TGTGCCACCAGCAGAGGGGGACAGGGAACCTACGAGCAGTACTTC
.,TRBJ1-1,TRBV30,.,CAGQRSATEAFF,TGTGCCGGCCAAAGGTCGGCGACTGAAGCTTTCTTT
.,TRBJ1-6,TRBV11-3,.,CASSLDMRSPLHF,TGTGCCAGCAGCTTAGATATGCGGTCACCCCTCCACTTT
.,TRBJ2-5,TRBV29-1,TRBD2,CSVARLAGEEETQYF,TGCAGCGTTGCCCGACTAGCGGGGGAAGAAGAGACCCAGTACTTC
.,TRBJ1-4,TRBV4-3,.,CASSQEQGSNEKLFF,TGCGCCAGCAGCCAAGAACAAGGCTCTAATGAAAAACTGTTTTTT
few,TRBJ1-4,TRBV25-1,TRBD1,CASTGTANEKLFF,TGTGCCAGCACCGGGACAGCGAACGAAAAACTGTTTTTT
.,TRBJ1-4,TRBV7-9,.,CASSRGGQPTNEKLFF,TGTGCCAGCAGCCGAGGTGGACAGCCAACTAATGAAAAACTGTTTTTT
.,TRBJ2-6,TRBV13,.,CASSLGRVSGANVLTF,TGTGCCAGCAGCTTAGGGAGAGTCTCTGGGGCCAACGTCCTGACTTTC
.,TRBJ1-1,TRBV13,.,CASSATMGAIGNTEAFF,TGTGCCAGCAGCGCTACTATGGGGGCTATTGGGAACACTGAAGCTTTCTTT
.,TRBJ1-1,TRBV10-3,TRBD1,CAISESGTGVAFF,TGTGCCATCAGTGAGTCGGGGACAGGGGTAGCTTTCTTT
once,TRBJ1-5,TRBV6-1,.,CASSESGGGVVNQPQHF,TGTGCCAGCAGTGAATCGGGAGGGGGGGTGGTAAATCAGCCCCAGCATTTT
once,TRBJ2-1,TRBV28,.,CASSFFSVSYNEQFF,TGTGCCAGCAGTTTTTTTTCGGTATCCTACAATGAGCAGTTCTTC
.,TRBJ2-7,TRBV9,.,CASSAEDRKSYEQYF,TGTGCCAGCAGCGCCGAAGACAGAAAGTCCTACGAGCAGTACTTC
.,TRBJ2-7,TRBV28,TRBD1,CASSPPGQGAYEQYF,TGTGCCAGCAGTCCCCCCGGACAGGGGGCCTACGAGCAGTACTTC
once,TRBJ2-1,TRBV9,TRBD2,CASSTRDYLPYNEQFF,TGTGCCAGCAGCACCCGGGACTACCTCCCCTACAATGAGCAGTTCTTC
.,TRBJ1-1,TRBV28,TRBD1,CASSLPGGAMAEAFF,TGTGCCAGCAGTTTACCAGGGGGCGCGATGGCTGAAGCTTTCTTT
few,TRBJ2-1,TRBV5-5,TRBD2,CASSPTSGSYNEQFF,TGTGCCAGCAGCCCGACTAGCGGCTCCTACAATGAGCAGTTCTTC
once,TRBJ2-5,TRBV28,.,CASSLPQRFYGETQYF,TGTGCCAGCAGTTTGCCGCAGCGGTTCTATGGGGAGACCCAGTACTTC
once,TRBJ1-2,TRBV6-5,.,CASSLTGRDNYGYTF,TGTGCCAGCAGTCTAACAGGGAGGGATAACTATGGCTACACCTTC
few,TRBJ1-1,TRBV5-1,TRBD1,CASSRQGTEAFF,TGCGCCAGCAGCCGACAGGGGACTGAAGCTTTCTTT
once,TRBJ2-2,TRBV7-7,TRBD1,CASSPGTGKTGELFF,TGTGCCAGCAGCCCTGGGACAGGGAAGACCGGGGAGCTGTTTTTT
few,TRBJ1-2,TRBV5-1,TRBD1,CASSSTPGQRYGYTF,TGCGCCAGCAGCTCAACACCGGGACAGAGGTATGGCTACACCTTC
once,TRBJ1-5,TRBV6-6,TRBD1,CASREGQHNQPQHF,TGTGCCAGCAGAGAGGGACAGCACAATCAGCCCCAGCATTTT
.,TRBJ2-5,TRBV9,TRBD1,CASSTGGRETQYF,TGTGCCAGCAGCACAGGGGGGCGTGAGACCCAGTACTTC
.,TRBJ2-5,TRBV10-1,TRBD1,CASSGYGQGVETQYF,TGCGCCAGCAGTGGTTACGGACAGGGGGTCGAGACCCAGTACTTC
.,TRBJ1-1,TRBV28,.,CASSSPRAGNTEAFF,TGTGCCAGCAGTTCCCCCCGGGCAGGGAACACTGAAGCTTTCTTT
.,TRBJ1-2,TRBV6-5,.,CASSPLLSGVGYTF,TGTGCCAGCAGTCCCTTACTGTCAGGGGTTGGCTACACCTTC
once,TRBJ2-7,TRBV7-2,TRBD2,CASSSTSGTEQYF,TGTGCCAGCAGCTCGACTAGCGGGACCGAGCAGTACTTC
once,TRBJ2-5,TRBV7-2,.,CASSLAPRGRETQYF,TGTGCCAGCAGCTTAGCGCCACGGGGGAGGGAGACCCAGTACTTC
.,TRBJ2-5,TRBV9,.,CASSVGSINQETQYF,TGTGCCAGCAGCGTAGGGAGTATTAACCAAGAGACCCAGTACTTC
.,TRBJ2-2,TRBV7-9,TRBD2,CASSLASGAGGWNTGELFF,TGTGCCAGCAGCTTAGCGTCTGGAGCGGGGGGTTGGAACACCGGGGAGCTGTTTTTT
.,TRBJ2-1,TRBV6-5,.,CASRNSPGEDEQFF,TGTGCCAGCAGGAATTCACCCGGTGAGGATGAGCAGTTCTTC
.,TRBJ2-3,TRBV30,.,CAWSAGSDTQYF,TGTGCCTGGAGTGCAGGGTCAGATACGCAGTATTTT
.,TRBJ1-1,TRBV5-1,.,CASSPRGSTEAFF,TGCGCCAGCAGCCCCAGAGGATCGACTGAAGCTTTCTTT
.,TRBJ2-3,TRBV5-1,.,CASSEVFTDTQYF,TGCGCCAGCAGCGAGGTTTTCACAGATACGCAGTATTTT
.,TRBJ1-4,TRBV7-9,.,CASSPKGANEKLFF,TGTGCCAGCAGCCCGAAAGGGGCAAATGAAAAACTGTTTTTT
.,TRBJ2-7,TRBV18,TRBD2,CASSPGLAGEGEQYF,TGTGCCAGCTCACCAGGACTAGCGGGAGAGGGGGAGCAGTACTTC
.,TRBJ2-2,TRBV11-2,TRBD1,CASSRTGGPTGELFF,TGTGCCAGCAGCCGGACAGGGGGTCCCACCGGGGAGCTGTTTTTT
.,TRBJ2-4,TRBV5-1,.,CASSLGLAGNIQYF,TGCGCCAGCAGCTTAGGGCTTGCCGGGAACATTCAGTACTTC
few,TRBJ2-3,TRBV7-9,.,CASSAQLLDTQYF,TGTGCCAGCAGCGCTCAATTACTAGATACGCAGTATTTT
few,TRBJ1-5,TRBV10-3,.,CACEPQHF,TGTGCCTGTGAGCCCCAGCATTTT
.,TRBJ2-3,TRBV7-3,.,CASSLDSGGTDTQYF,TGTGCCAGCAGCTTAGATTCAGGGGGCACAGATACGCAGTATTTT
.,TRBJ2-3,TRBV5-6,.,CASSLKRQRTDTQYF,TGTGCCAGCAGCTTGAAACGGCAGCGCACAGATACGCAGTATTTT
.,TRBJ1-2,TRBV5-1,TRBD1,CASSLDRVANYGYTF,TGCGCCAGCAGTCTCGACAGGGTAGCCAACTATGGCTACACCTTC
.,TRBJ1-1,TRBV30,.,CAWSPQGGWAEAFF,TGTGCCTGGAGTCCACAGGGCGGTTGGGCTGAAGCTTTCTTT
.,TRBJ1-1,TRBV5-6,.,CASSLKGVGEAFF,TGTGCCAGCAGCTTGAAAGGAGTCGGTGAAGCTTTCTTT
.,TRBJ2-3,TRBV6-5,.,CASRPRAGTDTQYF,TGTGCCAGCAGGCCCCGCGCTGGCACAGATACGCAGTATTTT
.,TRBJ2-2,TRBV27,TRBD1,CASRGTGGRGELFF,TGTGCCAGCAGGGGGACAGGGGGGCGCGGGGAGCTGTTTTTT
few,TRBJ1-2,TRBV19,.,CASSPRDDGYTF,TGTGCCAGTAGTCCCAGGGACGATGGCTACACCTTC
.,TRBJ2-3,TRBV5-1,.,CASSPPWGRYTDTQYF,TGCGCCAGCAGCCCCCCCTGGGGGAGGTACACAGATACGCAGTATTTT
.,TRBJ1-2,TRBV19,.,CASSIRAGPGYGYTF,TGTGCCAGTAGTATTCGGGCAGGGCCAGGCTATGGCTACACCTTC
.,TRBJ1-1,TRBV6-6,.,CASSYSTGTAEAFF,TGTGCCAGCAGTTACTCGACTGGGACGGCTGAAGCTTTCTTT
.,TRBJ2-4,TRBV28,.,CASSFGLNKNIQYF,TGTGCCAGCAGTTTCGGGCTAAACAAAAACATTCAGTACTTC
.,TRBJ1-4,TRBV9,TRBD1,CASSADRGGDEKLFF,TGTGCCAGCAGCGCCGACAGGGGAGGGGATGAAAAACTGTTTTTT